This paragraph reports one T cell receptor (beta chain). Its antigen remains undetermined. No qualities accompany the bases; no much larger clone lies one base away. The source of the sample is a study of glioma-infiltrating T cells (dated by TCRdb to 2016 to 2017). For the study in its entirety: Glioma tissue, non-neoplastic brain tissue and matched peripheral blood mononuclear cells were used as sources from which TCR alpha- and beta-chain repertoires were sequenced. To gauge divergence between tissue and blood T-cell populations, every tissue-infiltrating repertoire was compared against the peripheral blood repertoire from the same patient. Three low-grade glioma patients, several primary glioblastoma patients, and three non-glioma patients who contributed non-neoplastic brain tissue made up the paired cohort. Study-wide conclusions, independent of this receptor: Tissue and blood shared very few CDR3 sequences, a result attributed to high CDR3 diversity and limited sampling. VJ-independent divergence between tissue and blood was below expectation in non-neoplastic patients but above expectation in all gliomas, especially low-grade gliomas. Group comparisons were based on small numbers of patients: three non-neoplastic, three low-grade glioma and several glioblastoma patients.

TCR alpha and beta CDR3 regions were amplified with the iRepertoire nested amplicon-rescue multiplex PCR (arm-PCR) platform from RNA. One-step reverse transcription and amplification used about 95-450 ng of tissue mRNA or PBMC total RNA as input. Following bead purification, Illumina adapters were added by a secondary multiplex PCR, and libraries between 200 and 400 bp were gel-purified. Libraries carried internal 6-nucleotide barcodes used for demultiplexing. The libraries were sequenced on an Illumina MiSeq using 2x220 or 2x250 nucleotide paired-end reads. The authors' analysis ran thus. Paired reads were merged using FLASH 1.2.11 and were aligned to the GRCh37 human genome using BWA-MEM, after which TRA and TRB reads were extracted. V and J assignment used an IMGT-derived reference of cassette sequences and CDR3 motifs that included pseudogenes. Reads were translated in three frames, and productive CDR3s were defined as those with a C...FGXG motif and no stop codons. Unique combinations of V-J cassette pair and CDR3 amino acid sequence were defined as clonotypes. Hamming distance filtering was applied to reads, with thresholds set by the sequence error rate of each sample in mapped regions. In-frame beta chains were kept once TCRdb had trimmed the public reads at Q25 with fastp and called clones with MiXCR. CDR3 protein duplicates are merged, each entry listing the most common genes and DNA. These V and J calls derive from TCRdb rather than the authors' analysis. Recorded for this sample are about 110,000 distinct CDR3 sequences; about 25% of them occurred a single time. The ten largest account for 35% of the sample.

This TCR was recovered from a human donor with low-grade glioma or glioblastoma, undergoing nonglioma brain surgery, or in good health (not recorded which). Material for sequencing was glioma tissue, nonneoplastic brain tissue, or PBMCs (not recorded which).

The sequenced DNA is TGTGCCAGCAGCTTAACCTCAGGGTCCACTGAAGCTTTCTTT. It encodes CASSLTSGSTEAFF. The sequence joins TRBV7-3 to TRBJ1-1; TRBD1 might be the D gene, on 5 matching bases. V is cut by 0 bases and J by 4 bases, and the space between the germline ends is 9 bases. The CDR3 spans 14 residues, from the cysteine through the phenylalanine. CDR3 DNA is the only sequence kept; it has 42 bases, read in frame from the first base. Looking up the germline V gene yields CDR1 SGHTA and CDR2 FQGTGA.